Ten or more counts support the clone carrying this TCR beta chain. The target antigen is unknown. The data originate from a study of identical twins. Findings of the study overall: Models came in too low on out-of-frame TCR alpha sharing in monozygotic twins.

Every one of the donors was a healthy Caucasian. In TCRdb, the 5' RACE reads were re-called with MiXCR into one record per CDR3 protein. The sample has 410,000 or so distinct CDR3 sequences, about a fifth seen once. This clonotype was sampled from a man aged 50 or older in good health. The sequenced material came from naive T cells sorted from blood.

The chain's CDR3 is CASSSRAMSTDTQYF. DNA of the CDR3: TGTGCCAGCAGCTCGCGGGCAATGAGCACAGATACGCAGTATTTT. The rearrangement links TRBV5-5 to TRBJ2-3, with D possibly being TRBD2 (5 bases). This CDR3 has 15 amino acids. Germline loops: CDR1 SGHKS, CDR2 YYEKEE (reference sequence). The V gene lost 3 bases and the J gene lost 0 bases, with 11 bases spanning the gap.